These 4 T cell receptor beta chains came from one sample sequenced in a study. TCRdb used MiXCR to reprocess the 5' RACE reads, holding one entry per CDR3 protein. The table has about 57,000 distinct CDR3 sequences, roughly 28% seen once; the top ten hold approximately 2.2%. Treg sorting used a CD4+CD25+CD127-/low gate. Sequenced input: tumor-infiltrating Tregs sorted from the breast tumor. These receptors came from a female donor with breast cancer.

In this sample, this clonotype turned up a few times. The chain links TRBV9 to TRBJ1-3; 7 bases align to TRBD1. This CDR3 has 15 amino acids. CDR1 is SGDLS and CDR2 is YYNGEE in the germline V gene. V was clipped by 4 bases and J by 4 bases; unmatched bases: 8. In DNA, the CDR3 is TGTGCCAGCAGCCAGGGGGGATCGTGGGGAAACACCATATATTTT. This sequence encodes CASSQGGSWGNTIYF.

The V call is TRBV4-1, the J call TRBJ2-1; TRBD1 matches at 12 bases. With V trimmed by 1 base and J by 8 bases, 12 bases remained unmatched. The germline V gene encodes CDR1 MGHRA and CDR2 YSYEKL. The CDR3 extends over 18 amino acids. This CDR3 reads CASSQGLRDRGPLDEQFF. For the CDR3, the DNA is TGCGCCAGCAGCCAAGGCCTCCGGGACAGGGGGCCTTTGGATGAGCAGTTCTTC.

The chain employs TRBV2 and TRBJ2-1, with 8 bases that match TRBD2. V dropped 6 bases and J dropped 0; count of bases not matched to a gene: 4. The length of the CDR3 is 15 residues. The germline V gene encodes CDR1 SNHLY and CDR2 FYNNEI. CDR3 region: CASRGLAGSYNEQFF. Written as DNA, the CDR3 is TGTGCCAGCAGGGGCCTAGCGGGCTCCTACAATGAGCAGTTCTTC.

The chain is built from TRBV19 and TRBJ2-1; TRBD2 might be the D (6 bases). Trimming stripped 3 bases from V and 6 bases from J, with 12 bases between. The CDR3 totals 14 residues. CDR1 and CDR2 (germline): LNHDA, SQIVND (reference sequence). The DNA for the CDR3 is TGTGCCAGTAGTATCAGTTGGAGGGGCAATGAGCAGTTCTTC. Amino acids: CASSISWRGNEQFF.